A selection of T cell receptor beta chains follows, all from one sample in a study of cytomegalovirus exposure and HLA in healthy donors. Method: immunoSEQ multiplex PCR; TCRdb's copy keeps in-frame clones and lacks some. The table shows 55,000 to 80,000 clones, with about 85% occurring only once. Sequenced material: PBMCs. The receptors here all came from a female donor in good health and CMV-seronegative. Each CDR3 is given with its conserved first and last residue. The order of the fields is clone size, J gene, D gene, CDR3 length, V gene, CDR3 DNA, CDR3 protein. D genes are given only for firm matches. Some rows have no size entry. The others give once, few or many, or a class for an expanded clone.

size: .; J: TRBJ2-2; D: TRBD1; length: 18; V: TRBV5-1; DNA: TGCGCCAGCAGCTTGGCCGGGACAGGGGGTTCGAACACCGGGGAGCTGTTTTTT; CDR3: CASSLAGTGGSNTGELFF
size: .; J: TRBJ2-2; D: .; length: 15; V: TRBV2; DNA: TGTGCCAGCAACACGGACATAATGAACACCGGGGAGCTGTTTTTT; CDR3: CASNTDIMNTGELFF
size: .; J: TRBJ2-7; D: TRBD2; length: 14; V: TRBV27; DNA: TGTGCCGGCAGTGCGGGACTAGCGACCTACGAGCAGTACTTC; CDR3: CAGSAGLATYEQYF
size: .; J: TRBJ2-6; D: .; length: 19; V: TRBV5-6; DNA: TGTGCCAGCAGCTTCGAACAGGGCCTGCCGGTCTGGGGGGCCAACGTCCTGACTTTC; CDR3: CASSFEQGLPVWGANVLTF
size: few; J: TRBJ1-5; D: .; length: 13; V: TRBV2; DNA: TGTGCCAGCAGTAAGGACACCCGGCAGCCCCAGCATTTT; CDR3: CASSKDTRQPQHF
size: .; J: TRBJ1-5; D: TRBD1; length: 17; V: TRBV27; DNA: TGTGCCAGCCTCCGACAGGGGATTTCGTCCAGCAATCAGCCCCAGCATTTT; CDR3: CASLRQGISSSNQPQHF
size: .; J: TRBJ2-7; D: .; length: 14; V: TRBV10-2; DNA: TGCGCCAGCACCGGCGGGGTCGCGGGCTACGAGCAGTACTTC; CDR3: CASTGGVAGYEQYF
size: .; J: TRBJ2-1; D: TRBD2; length: 15; V: TRBV7-2; DNA: TGTGCCAGCAGCCCGACTAGCGGATCGAGAAATGAGCAGTTCTTC; CDR3: CASSPTSGSRNEQFF
size: .; J: TRBJ2-1; D: TRBD2; length: 14; V: TRBV11-3; DNA: TGTGCCAGCAGCCCCAGTCCGGGGGGGAGCGAGCAGTTCTTC; CDR3: CASSPSPGGSEQFF
size: once; J: TRBJ1-2; D: TRBD1; length: 13; V: TRBV18; DNA: TGTGCCAGCTCCCCCGGACAGGAGGATGGCTACACCTTC; CDR3: CASSPGQEDGYTF
size: .; J: TRBJ2-1; D: .; length: 16; V: TRBV5-8; DNA: TGTGCCAGCAGCTTCACTAGAAGGCGGAGTGGCAATGAGCAGTTCTTC; CDR3: CASSFTRRRSGNEQFF
size: .; J: TRBJ2-3; D: .; length: 14; V: TRBV5-4; DNA: TGTGCCAGCAGCTCTCCTGAGGGCACAGATACGCAGTATTTT; CDR3: CASSSPEGTDTQYF
size: .; J: TRBJ2-5; D: TRBD1; length: 15; V: TRBV5-1; DNA: TGCGCCAGCAGCTTGGGGACAGGGGGCGGCGAGACCCAGTACTTC; CDR3: CASSLGTGGGETQYF
size: .; J: TRBJ2-1; D: TRBD2; length: 13; V: TRBV9; DNA: TGTGCCAGCAGCACGCTAGCGGGAGGGCCTGGGTTCTTC; CDR3: CASSTLAGGPGFF
size: .; J: TRBJ2-3; D: .; length: 16; V: TRBV9; DNA: TGTGCCAGCAGCGCAAACGTAGGGGGTGGCGTGGATACGCAGTATTTT; CDR3: CASSANVGGGVDTQYF
size: .; J: TRBJ2-5; D: .; length: 13; V: TRBV5-1; DNA: TGCGCCAGCAGCTTGGGGGGGCCAGAGACCCAGTACTTC; CDR3: CASSLGGPETQYF
size: .; J: TRBJ2-3; D: .; length: 13; V: TRBV30; DNA: TGTGCCTGGAGTGTACGAGAAGCAGATACGCAGTATTTT; CDR3: CAWSVREADTQYF
size: few; J: TRBJ1-2; D: TRBD1; length: 16; V: TRBV6-5; DNA: TGTGCCAGCAGTTACTCGAGACGGGACAGGGTCTATGGCTACACCTTC; CDR3: CASSYSRRDRVYGYTF
size: .; J: TRBJ2-2; D: TRBD2; length: 15; V: TRBV18; DNA: TGTGCCAGCTCCAAGACTAGCGGGGACACCGGGGAGCTGTTTTTT; CDR3: CASSKTSGDTGELFF
size: .; J: TRBJ2-3; D: TRBD1; length: 16; V: TRBV5-1; DNA: TGCGCCAGCAGCTCCCCTAGGGGGCTGGACACAGATACGCAGTATTTT; CDR3: CASSSPRGLDTDTQYF
size: .; J: TRBJ1-4; D: .; length: 15; V: TRBV4-3; DNA: TGCGCCAGCAGCCAAGCCACAGGGACCAATGAAAAACTGTTTTTT; CDR3: CASSQATGTNEKLFF
size: .; J: TRBJ2-1; D: .; length: 16; V: TRBV12-2; DNA: TGTGCAAGTCGCCCCCGACTAGCGGGAGCTAGAAATGAGCAGTTCTTC; CDR3: CASRPRLAGARNEQFF
size: .; J: TRBJ2-1; D: .; length: 16; V: TRBV4-3; DNA: TGCGCCAGCAGCCAAGAGGGCACGAGCTCCTACAATGAGCAGTTCTTC; CDR3: CASSQEGTSSYNEQFF
size: few; J: TRBJ1-1; D: TRBD1; length: 20; V: TRBV6-1; DNA: TGTGCCAGCAGTGAAGCTGGGGATAGACAGGGGTCTTCCATGAACACTGAAGCTTTCTTT; CDR3: CASSEAGDRQGSSMNTEAFF
size: few; J: TRBJ1-1; D: .; length: 14; V: TRBV18; DNA: TGTGCCAGCTCACCTCCCGGACATAGCCAAAATGTTTTCTTT; CDR3: CASSPPGHSQNVFF
size: .; J: TRBJ1-1; D: TRBD1; length: 13; V: TRBV7-9; DNA: TGTGCCAGCAGCTCCGAACAGGGGGCTGAAGCTTTCTTT; CDR3: CASSSEQGAEAFF